This entry is about one T cell receptor beta chain. Recruits, aged about 18 to 90 years, lived in approximately 26 US areas. The data originate from a study of blood T cell repertoires in COVID-19. Data came from immunoSEQ multiplex PCR; TCRdb stores just in-frame clones and leaves some out. The table lists 100,000 or so clones, 65% to 90% of them singletons. The V gene's germline CDR1 is SGDLS and CDR2 YYNGEE. The V end was cut by 2 bases, the J end by 4 bases, with 18 bases between. The CDR3 is 16 amino acids. This clonotype originated in a woman aged 50 to 60 who had recovered from COVID-19. Sequenced material: PBMCs or T cells enriched from blood (not recorded which). The rearrangement uses TRBV9 and TRBJ2-5; D perhaps matches TRBD2 (6 bases). CDR3 bases: TGTGCCAGCAGCGTGGGGGACTCCCTTTGGGGAGAGACCCAGTACTTC. Amino acid sequence: CASSVGDSLWGETQYF.